This TCR beta chain was sequenced in a study of human T cells and chemical hapten exposure. Study information: Sensitization involved placing 2% DPC onto an approximately 2 cm by approximately 2 cm region of upper inner arm skin. TCR yields differed between samples (mainly from small differences in pooled library volume).

V shed 1 base, J shed 0 bases, and the junction held 14 bases outside the gene matches. The CDR3 spans 19 residues. Looked up from germline, CDR1 is DFQATT and CDR2 is SNEGSKA (reference sequence). TCRdb reprocessed the RACE reads with MiXCR, giving one entry per CDR3 protein. The table has about 14,000 distinct CDR3 sequences, about a sixth seen once. Time point defined: patch test 1, 2 weeks after DPC sensitization. The treatment: therapeutic diphenylcyclopropenone sensitization with weekly scalp DPC. Blood was drawn before each patch test was applied. In this sample, this clonotype is medium-sized (0.01 to 0.1%).

The clonotype was recovered from a woman aged 30 to 39 with alopecia areata. Some clones in this sample may be carry-over from other donors' samples. The V call is TRBV20-1, the J call TRBJ1-5; 8 bases are shared with TRBD1. This sample comprised whole blood, obtained in connection with sensitization to the hapten diphenylcyclopropenone (DPC). The CDR3 loop reads CSARAFPGQVSGSNQPQHF. The CDR3 nucleotides are TGCAGTGCTAGAGCTTTCCCGGGACAGGTCAGTGGTAGCAATCAGCCCCAGCATTTT.